This T cell receptor beta chain was identified in a study of blood T cell repertoires in COVID-19. Turning to the study itself: Both acute and convalescent COVID-19 samples were obtained from the United States, Italy and Spain. The analysed material was cDNA or gDNA that came from T cells, B-cell-depleted T cells, or PBMCs.

The CDR3 totals 17 residues. The junction had 5 bases not matched to a gene; V was cut back by 1 base and J by 0 bases. Germline loops: CDR1 LGHNA, CDR2 YNFKEQ. Authors' analysis steps: Scientists estimated how many nucleated cells there were by amplifying reference gene primers. Generated by immunoSEQ multiplex PCR, the TCRdb table keeps only in-frame clones and is missing some. That table gives V, J and clone size, and the DNA gave D and trimming. Of 200,000 to 300,000 clones listed, about 86% are singletons. The J gene is TRBJ2-5, the V gene TRBV4-2; 10 nucleotides align to TRBD2. Sequenced material: peripheral blood. The sequence came from a woman older than 75 with acute or convalescent COVID-19. The CDR3 nucleotides are TGTGCCAGCAGCCAAGGGCTAGCGGGGGTTCACCAAGAGACCCAGTACTTC. This encodes CASSQGLAGVHQETQYF.